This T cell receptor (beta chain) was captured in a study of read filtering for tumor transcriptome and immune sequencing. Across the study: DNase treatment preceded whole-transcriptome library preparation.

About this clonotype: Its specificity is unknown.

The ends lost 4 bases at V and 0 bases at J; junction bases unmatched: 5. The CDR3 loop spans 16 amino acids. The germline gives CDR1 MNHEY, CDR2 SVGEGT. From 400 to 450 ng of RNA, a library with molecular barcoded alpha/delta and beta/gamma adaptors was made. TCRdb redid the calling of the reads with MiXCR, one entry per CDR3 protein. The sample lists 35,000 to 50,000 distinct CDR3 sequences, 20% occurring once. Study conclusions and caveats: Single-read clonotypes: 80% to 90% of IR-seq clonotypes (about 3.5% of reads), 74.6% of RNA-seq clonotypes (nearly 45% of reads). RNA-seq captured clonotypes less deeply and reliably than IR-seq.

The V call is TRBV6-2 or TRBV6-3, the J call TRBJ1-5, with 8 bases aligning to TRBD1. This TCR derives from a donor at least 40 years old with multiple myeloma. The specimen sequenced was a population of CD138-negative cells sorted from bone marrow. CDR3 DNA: TGTGCCAGCAGTTCCCCGGACAGGGCTAGCAATCAGCCCCAGCATTTT. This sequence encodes CASSSPDRASNQPQHF.